This T cell receptor beta chain was sequenced for a study of T cell responses to AZD1222 COVID-19 vaccine. With V trimmed by 5 bases and J by 3 bases, 3 bases remained unmatched. CDR3 length equals 13 residues. Germline loops: CDR1 SGHTA, CDR2 FQGTGA. Study observations and caveats: Clonal diversity was possibly underestimated, and white British individuals and females predominated among donors. None of the repertoires were sampled until the peak T cell response had passed. Just a handful of AZD1222 recipients tested seropositive at baseline.

As for this clone: Its cognate antigen is unknown.

Method: immunoSEQ multiplex PCR; TCRdb's copy keeps in-frame clones and lacks some. The sample shows 150,000 or so clones, around 93% of them seen only once. The receptor was isolated from an adult in good health. This chain connects TRBV7-3 to TRBJ2-7, with 8 positions matching TRBD1. The sample here was peripheral blood, taken on day 0 of AZD1222 vaccination. CDR3 coding DNA: TGTGCCAGCAGCCGAGGACAGGGCTACGAGCAGTACTTC. Translation gives CASSRGQGYEQYF.